These 9 T cell receptor beta chains were sequenced from one sample in a study of control samples from healthy donors and cancer patients. Method: immunoSEQ multiplex PCR; TCRdb's copy keeps in-frame clones and lacks some. The data contain around 94,000 clones, 90% of them seen just once; the ten biggest clones take up around 3.5%. Sequenced material: blood. The receptors stem from a woman younger than 30 in good health.

The chain joins TRBV10-3 to TRBJ1-6, with D possibly being TRBD1 (5 bases). CDR3 length equals 15 residues. V was pared by 3 bases and J by 3 bases, with 9 bases between. The germline CDR1 and CDR2 sequences are ENHRY and SYGVKD. This CDR3 reads CAISDGGDYNSPLHF. The DNA for the CDR3 is TGTGCCATCAGTGATGGGGGGGACTATAATTCACCCCTCCACTTT.

This chain uses TRBV5-1 with TRBJ2-3; D might be TRBD1 or TRBD2, each matching 5 bases. Per germline, CDR1 SGHRS and CDR2 YFSETQ. This CDR3 has 15 residues. The ends were cut back, 0 bases at V and 6 bases at J, with 14 bases in the middle. The chain's CDR3 is CASSLVGASRDTQYF. DNA of the CDR3: TGCGCCAGCAGCTTGGTCGGGGCAAGTAGGGATACGCAGTATTTT.

V gene TRBV29-1 combines with J gene TRBJ2-6; D remains unclear. V dropped 2 bases and J dropped 0 bases, with 2 bases sitting between them. Germline V gene lookup returns CDR1 SQVTM and CDR2 ANQGSEA. The CDR3 loop spans 13 amino acids. The CDR3 loop reads CSVEFSGANVLTF. CDR3 in DNA: TGCAGCGTTGAATTCTCTGGGGCCAACGTCCTGACTTTC. Together with reference TRBV29-1 and TRBJ2-6, the CDR3 gives the full variable domain: SAVISQKPSRDICQRGTSLTIQCQVDSQVTMMFWYRQQPGQSLTLIATANQGSEATYESGFVIDKFPISRPNLTFSTLTVSNMSPEDSSIYLCSVEFSGANVLTFGAGSRLTVL.

The gene calls are TRBV6-5 and TRBJ2-3; D gene uncertain. Germline-derived CDR1 and CDR2 are MNHEY and SVGAGI. V was shortened by 6 bases and J by 0 bases, with 10 bases between the two germline ends. There are 14 residues in the CDR3. The CDR3, as DNA: TGTGCCAGCAGGGAGTCTTCGAGCACAGATACGCAGTATTTT. Its protein product is CASRESSSTDTQYF.

The chain couples TRBV11-2 to TRBJ1-6, with D perhaps TRBD1 (6 bases). V lost 0 bases to trimming and J lost 10 bases, with 10 bases between them. Germline lookup yields CDR1 SGHAT and CDR2 FQNNGV. CDR3 length: 14 amino acids. CDR3 sequence (DNA): TGTGCCAGCAGCTTAGACACAGGGCCCTCACCCCTCCACTTT. Translation gives CASSLDTGPSPLHF. Full variable domain (rest looked up from reference TRBV11-2 and TRBJ1-6): EAGVAQSPRYKIIEKRQSVAFWCNPISGHATLYWYQQILGQGPKLLIQFQNNGVVDDSQLPKDRFSAERLKGVDSTLKIQPAKLEDSAVYLCASSLDTGPSPLHFGNGTRLTVT.

The chain carries TRBV9 and TRBJ2-7; 7 positions match TRBD2. Trimming took 0 bases from V and 7 from J; bases not matched to a gene: 13. Looked up from germline, CDR1 is SGDLS and CDR2 is YYNGEE. The CDR3 consists of 16 residues. CDR3 sequence reads: CASSVGHRGEGGEQYF. The CDR3 DNA follows: TGTGCCAGCAGCGTAGGGCATCGTGGGGAGGGAGGAGAGCAGTACTTC.

This clone was seen more than once but under ten times. The V and J genes are TRBV4-1 and TRBJ2-7, with D unclear. The germline gives CDR1 MGHRA, CDR2 YSYEKL. V was cut by 0 bases and J by 0 bases, with 9 bases left in between. This CDR3 has 15 residues. CDR3 in DNA: TGCGCCAGCAGCCAAGAGGTGGTTATCTCCTACGAGCAGTACTTC. Translation: CASSQEVVISYEQYF.

J is TRBJ1-5 and V is TRBV5-1; D is perhaps TRBD1 (6 bases). The V and J ends lost 4 bases and 4 bases respectively, with 15 bases between them. This CDR3 spans 15 amino acids. Germline loops: CDR1 SGHRS, CDR2 YFSETQ. The CDR3 bases are TGCGCCAGCAGCACCGGAGGGGGGGCTAATCAGCCCCAGCATTTT. It specifies CASSTGGGANQPQHF.

The chain joins TRBV7-2 to TRBJ1-3; D remains unclear. V lost 1 base to trimming and J lost 0 bases, with 4 bases between them. Germline V gives CDR1 SGHTA, CDR2 FQGNSA. The CDR3 runs to 14 residues. The CDR3 DNA reads TGTGCCAGCAGCTTAGTCCCCTCTGGAAACACCATATATTTT. This gives the protein CASSLVPSGNTIYF.